Listed below are T cell receptor beta chains from one sample, sequenced in a study of vaccination and CD4 T cells after COVID-19. Each CDR3 protein is one row after TCRdb ran MiXCR on the PCR reads. This table holds about 23,000 distinct CDR3 sequences, 35% found once. These receptors' targets are unknown. The sequencing here drew on CD4+ T cells from blood, cultured in vitro, taken about 7 months after SARS-CoV-2 vaccination. These receptors all come from a human donor who had recovered from COVID-19. Both conserved end residues are trimmed from each CDR3. D genes are given only for firm matches. A clone size is listed for some rows: how often the clone was seen (once, few, many), or a class if it is expanded.

>TRBV20-1|TRBJ2-1|few|14|TRBD2
SARSPAGDIYNEQF
>TRBV7-8|TRBJ1-5|.|13|.
ASSLGSQTNQPQH
>TRBV20-1|TRBJ2-1|medium-sized|10|.
SARRTFGEQF
>TRBV27|TRBJ2-5|.|15|TRBD2
ASSGYVRDGGGETQY
>TRBV18|TRBJ1-1|.|14|TRBD1
ASSPQAGGAPSEAF
>TRBV7-9|TRBJ2-1|few|13|.
ASSLLGGWRDEQF
>TRBV5-4|TRBJ2-5|.|14|TRBD2
ASSDKTSGRGETQY
>TRBV7-6|TRBJ2-5|few|11|.
ASSLYGQETQY
>TRBV6-4|TRBJ1-6|.|13|.
ASSGESRPNSPLH
>TRBV7-6|TRBJ2-5|.|12|TRBD1
ASSWAGGPETQY
>TRBV28|TRBJ2-5|.|15|.
ASSPGTLRTAQETQY
>TRBV20-1|TRBJ2-5|.|12|TRBD2
SARDLAGQETQY
>TRBV7-3|TRBJ2-1|.|13|.
ASSLGITRSHEQF
>TRBV19|TRBJ2-1|.|10|.
ASSPRMGEQF
>TRBV20-1|TRBJ2-3|few|12|TRBD2
SAWTSGSPHTQY
>TRBV28|TRBJ2-5|.|13|TRBD2
ASSVRGGTVETQY
>TRBV6-1|TRBJ1-5|.|13|.
ASRGGGAPSQPQH
>TRBV20-1|TRBJ1-5|few|12|TRBD1
SARDRELFKPQH
>TRBV28|TRBJ1-5|.|10|.
ASREAEWPQH
>TRBV7-6|TRBJ1-1|few|11|.
ASSPRMNTEAF
>TRBV7-9|TRBJ2-7|.|13|.
ASSLVWSSSYEQY
>TRBV6-1|TRBJ2-7|few|14|TRBD2
ASRRGIAGGPYEQY
>TRBV6-5|TRBJ1-2|.|14|TRBD1
ASSYRRTGGAYGYT
>TRBV29-1|TRBJ1-5|few|10|.
SADWRDQPQH